A selection of T cell receptor beta chains follows, all from one sample in a study of T cell changes during pregnancy in multiple sclerosis. Clones were sequenced by immunoSEQ multiplex PCR, and TCRdb holds only the in-frame ones, with some missing. The sample has tens of thousands of clones, 90% to 95% seen once; the top ten hold around 0.85%. Source: peripheral blood, taken before pregnancy. These TCRs come from a female donor with multiple sclerosis, enrolled in a pregnancy study. Both conserved end residues are part of each CDR3. Each record gives: V gene, clone size, D gene, J gene, CDR3 protein, CDR3 DNA. The D gene is left open where the match is weak. Clone size, where shown, is once, few, many, or a class for clones that have expanded.

v_call: TRBV7-9; clone_size: NA; d_call: TRBD2; j_call: TRBJ2-4; cdr3_aa: CASSMSGGAKNIQYF; cdr3_nt: TGTGCCAGCAGCATGTCCGGGGGGGCCAAAAACATTCAGTACTTC
v_call: TRBV4-2; clone_size: NA; d_call: TRBD2; j_call: TRBJ2-3; cdr3_aa: CASSQDSGDPQYF; cdr3_nt: TGTGCCAGCAGCCAAGATAGCGGGGATCCGCAGTATTTT
v_call: TRBV7-2; clone_size: NA; d_call: NA; j_call: TRBJ1-1; cdr3_aa: CASSLDSYADTEAFF; cdr3_nt: TGTGCCAGCAGCCTCGACAGTTACGCCGACACTGAAGCTTTCTTT
v_call: TRBV5-6; clone_size: NA; d_call: NA; j_call: TRBJ1-1; cdr3_aa: CASSKDTGTLWNTEAFF; cdr3_nt: TGTGCCAGCAGCAAGGACACCGGGACACTATGGAACACTGAAGCTTTCTTT
v_call: TRBV7-9; clone_size: NA; d_call: NA; j_call: TRBJ1-5; cdr3_aa: CASSPGGGNQPQHF; cdr3_nt: TGTGCCAGCAGTCCAGGAGGGGGCAATCAGCCCCAGCATTTT
v_call: TRBV6-5; clone_size: NA; d_call: TRBD1; j_call: TRBJ2-5; cdr3_aa: CASSYAGTEETQYF; cdr3_nt: TGTGCCAGCAGTTACGCCGGGACAGAAGAGACCCAGTACTTC
v_call: TRBV6-1; clone_size: NA; d_call: NA; j_call: TRBJ2-7; cdr3_aa: CASRTRLEQYF; cdr3_nt: TGTGCCAGCAGGACTAGGTTGGAGCAGTACTTC
v_call: TRBV7-9; clone_size: NA; d_call: TRBD2; j_call: TRBJ2-7; cdr3_aa: CASSFPGEGISYEQYF; cdr3_nt: TGTGCCAGCAGCTTCCCGGGGGAGGGTATATCCTACGAGCAGTACTTC
v_call: TRBV2; clone_size: NA; d_call: NA; j_call: TRBJ2-7; cdr3_aa: CASSRETSYEQYF; cdr3_nt: TGTGCCAGCAGTCGGGAGACCTCCTACGAGCAGTACTTC
v_call: TRBV6-6; clone_size: NA; d_call: NA; j_call: TRBJ1-2; cdr3_aa: CASTEVQNYGYTF; cdr3_nt: TGTGCCAGTACCGAGGTCCAGAACTATGGCTACACCTTC
v_call: TRBV4-3; clone_size: NA; d_call: TRBD1; j_call: TRBJ2-2; cdr3_aa: CASSQGTGNTGELFF; cdr3_nt: TGCGCCAGCAGCCAGGGGACAGGGAACACCGGGGAGCTGTTTTTT
v_call: TRBV6-6; clone_size: NA; d_call: NA; j_call: TRBJ2-3; cdr3_aa: CASSYPQGRNTDTQYF; cdr3_nt: TGTGCCAGCAGTTACCCCCAGGGTAGGAACACAGATACGCAGTATTTT
v_call: TRBV15; clone_size: NA; d_call: TRBD1; j_call: TRBJ1-2; cdr3_aa: CATSRDPARGLSNYGYTF; cdr3_nt: TGTGCCACCAGCAGAGATCCCGCCAGGGGGCTTTCTAACTATGGCTACACCTTC
v_call: TRBV7-6; clone_size: NA; d_call: TRBD1; j_call: TRBJ2-7; cdr3_aa: CASSPRTGGGYEQYF; cdr3_nt: TGTGCCAGCAGCCCCCGGACAGGGGGCGGGTACGAGCAGTACTTC
v_call: TRBV20-1; clone_size: NA; d_call: NA; j_call: TRBJ2-3; cdr3_aa: CSAMLADTQYF; cdr3_nt: TGCAGTGCTATGCTAGCAGATACGCAGTATTTT
v_call: TRBV7-3; clone_size: NA; d_call: NA; j_call: TRBJ1-1; cdr3_aa: CASSLQGDTEAFF; cdr3_nt: TGTGCCAGCAGCCTACAGGGAGACACTGAAGCTTTCTTT
v_call: TRBV11-2; clone_size: NA; d_call: TRBD1; j_call: TRBJ1-1; cdr3_aa: CASSPWTGVNTEAFF; cdr3_nt: TGTGCCAGCAGCCCCTGGACAGGCGTGAACACTGAAGCTTTCTTT
v_call: TRBV14; clone_size: NA; d_call: NA; j_call: TRBJ1-1; cdr3_aa: CASTAGLNTEAFF; cdr3_nt: TGTGCCAGCACGGCAGGGCTGAACACTGAAGCTTTCTTT
v_call: TRBV4-2; clone_size: few; d_call: TRBD1; j_call: TRBJ2-3; cdr3_aa: CASSQEEGQGADTQYF; cdr3_nt: TGTGCCAGCAGCCAAGAAGAGGGACAGGGAGCAGATACGCAGTATTTT
v_call: TRBV5-1; clone_size: NA; d_call: TRBD1; j_call: TRBJ2-3; cdr3_aa: CASSLFGVGQGDTDTQYF; cdr3_nt: TGCGCCAGCAGCTTGTTTGGCGTGGGGCAGGGGGACACAGATACGCAGTATTTT
v_call: TRBV7-9; clone_size: once; d_call: TRBD1; j_call: TRBJ1-1; cdr3_aa: CASSARQGGTEAFF; cdr3_nt: TGTGCCAGCAGCGCCCGACAGGGGGGCACTGAAGCTTTCTTT
v_call: TRBV10-3; clone_size: NA; d_call: NA; j_call: TRBJ2-3; cdr3_aa: CAARTADTQYF; cdr3_nt: TGTGCCGCGCGTACCGCGGATACGCAGTATTTT
v_call: TRBV4-3; clone_size: NA; d_call: TRBD2; j_call: TRBJ2-1; cdr3_aa: CASSQVAGGPREQFF; cdr3_nt: TGCGCCAGCAGCCAAGTAGCGGGGGGGCCCAGGGAGCAGTTCTTC
v_call: TRBV7-8; clone_size: once; d_call: NA; j_call: TRBJ1-2; cdr3_aa: CASSGRTPRSYTF; cdr3_nt: TGTGCCAGCAGCGGACGGACACCTAGGAGCTACACCTTC
v_call: TRBV7-3; clone_size: NA; d_call: TRBD1; j_call: TRBJ1-1; cdr3_aa: CASSLTGGALTEAFF; cdr3_nt: TGTGCCAGCAGCTTAACAGGGGGCGCTCTCACTGAAGCTTTCTTT
v_call: TRBV29-1; clone_size: NA; d_call: NA; j_call: TRBJ2-7; cdr3_aa: CSAGNSDEQYF; cdr3_nt: TGCAGCGCAGGGAATTCAGACGAGCAGTACTTC
v_call: TRBV6-5; clone_size: NA; d_call: TRBD1; j_call: TRBJ1-2; cdr3_aa: CASRRDRYGYTF; cdr3_nt: TGTGCCAGCAGAAGGGACAGATATGGCTACACCTTC
v_call: TRBV4-1; clone_size: NA; d_call: NA; j_call: TRBJ1-4; cdr3_aa: CASSQGATTGIEKLFF; cdr3_nt: TGCGCCAGCAGCCAAGGGGCAACTACAGGGATTGAAAAACTGTTTTTT
v_call: TRBV29-1; clone_size: NA; d_call: TRBD1; j_call: TRBJ2-5; cdr3_aa: CSVEAGRGETQYF; cdr3_nt: TGCAGCGTTGAAGCAGGCAGGGGGGAGACCCAGTACTTC
v_call: TRBV25-1; clone_size: once; d_call: NA; j_call: TRBJ1-1; cdr3_aa: CASSVTGEAFF; cdr3_nt: TGTGCCAGCAGTGTCACAGGGGAAGCTTTCTTT
v_call: TRBV4-2; clone_size: once; d_call: NA; j_call: TRBJ2-2; cdr3_aa: CASSQDRRTGELFF; cdr3_nt: TGTGCCAGCAGCCAAGATCGCCGGACCGGGGAGCTGTTTTTT
v_call: TRBV5-1; clone_size: NA; d_call: TRBD1; j_call: TRBJ1-1; cdr3_aa: CASSLGQGPAFF; cdr3_nt: TGCGCCAGCAGCTTGGGACAGGGACCCGCTTTCTTT
v_call: TRBV15; clone_size: NA; d_call: NA; j_call: TRBJ2-3; cdr3_aa: CATSTPWWEDPSTDTQYF; cdr3_nt: TGTGCCACCAGCACCCCGTGGTGGGAGGACCCTAGCACAGATACGCAGTATTTT
v_call: TRBV14; clone_size: NA; d_call: NA; j_call: TRBJ1-1; cdr3_aa: CASSQEAGRYTEAFF; cdr3_nt: TGTGCCAGCAGCCAAGAAGCAGGGCGGTACACTGAAGCTTTCTTT
v_call: TRBV29-1; clone_size: NA; d_call: TRBD2; j_call: TRBJ2-5; cdr3_aa: CSVERGGAETQYF; cdr3_nt: TGCAGCGTTGAGCGCGGGGGGGCGGAGACCCAGTACTTC
v_call: TRBV6-4; clone_size: few; d_call: TRBD1; j_call: TRBJ1-2; cdr3_aa: CASSDSGTGVDGYTF; cdr3_nt: TGTGCCAGCAGTGACTCCGGGACAGGGGTGGATGGCTACACCTTC
v_call: TRBV7-2; clone_size: NA; d_call: NA; j_call: TRBJ2-7; cdr3_aa: CASSHRTVRGPYEQYF; cdr3_nt: TGTGCCAGCAGCCACCGGACAGTAAGGGGTCCCTACGAGCAGTACTTC
v_call: TRBV14; clone_size: few; d_call: NA; j_call: TRBJ1-1; cdr3_aa: CASSPSRLSTEAFF; cdr3_nt: TGTGCCAGCAGCCCATCACGACTATCCACTGAAGCTTTCTTT
v_call: TRBV7-2; clone_size: NA; d_call: NA; j_call: TRBJ1-1; cdr3_aa: CASSSYVSFSSEAFF; cdr3_nt: TGTGCCAGCAGCTCCTACGTTAGCTTCTCCAGTGAAGCTTTCTTT
v_call: TRBV6-1; clone_size: once; d_call: NA; j_call: TRBJ2-5; cdr3_aa: CASSEDQGSYF; cdr3_nt: TGTGCCAGCAGTGAAGACCAGGGGTCGTACTTC
v_call: TRBV2; clone_size: NA; d_call: NA; j_call: TRBJ2-5; cdr3_aa: CASSATNTYQETQYF; cdr3_nt: TGTGCCAGCAGTGCAACTAACACGTACCAAGAGACCCAGTACTTC
v_call: TRBV18; clone_size: NA; d_call: TRBD1; j_call: TRBJ1-1; cdr3_aa: CASSPTGGEVEAFF; cdr3_nt: TGTGCCAGCTCCCCGACAGGGGGCGAGGTGGAAGCTTTCTTT